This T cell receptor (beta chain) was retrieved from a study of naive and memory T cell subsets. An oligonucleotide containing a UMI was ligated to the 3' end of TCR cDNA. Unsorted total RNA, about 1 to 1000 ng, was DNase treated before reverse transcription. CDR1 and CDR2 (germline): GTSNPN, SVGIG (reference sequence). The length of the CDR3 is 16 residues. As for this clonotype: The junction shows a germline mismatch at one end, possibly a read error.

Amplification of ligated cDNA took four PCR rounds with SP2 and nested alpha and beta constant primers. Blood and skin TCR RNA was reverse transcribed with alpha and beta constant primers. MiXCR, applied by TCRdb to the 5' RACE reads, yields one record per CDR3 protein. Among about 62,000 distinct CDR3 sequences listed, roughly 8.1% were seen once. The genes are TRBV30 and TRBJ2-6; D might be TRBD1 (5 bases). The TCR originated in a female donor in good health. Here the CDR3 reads CAWSPGRSSGADVLTF. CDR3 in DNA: TGTGCCTGGAGCCCGGGCCGATCTTCTGGGGCCGACGTCCTGACTTTC.